The 28 T cell receptor beta chains in this list originate from one sample, sequenced in a study of T cell clones after liver transplantation. Clones were read by immunoSEQ multiplex PCR, and TCRdb kept only the in-frame ones, dropping some. This table holds several thousand clones, roughly 80% found once. Material: CD8+ T cells from blood, obtained just over 45 months after liver transplant. The receptors stem from a human patient who received a liver transplant. Certain T cells may be donor cells from the graft.

The chain combines TRBV10-3 with TRBJ1-1; tentatively, D is TRBD1 (5 bases). Trimming took off 11 bases at V and 5 bases at J, with 18 bases between the two ends. The length of the CDR3 is 13 residues. Germline assignment: CDR1 ENHRY and CDR2 SYGVKD. This CDR3 reads CAARRQSETEAFF. For the CDR3, the DNA is TGTGCCGCCCGGCGACAGTCGGAGACTGAAGCTTTCTTT.

Comments on this clone: The junction differs from germline at one of its ends, possibly a read error. The chain recombines TRBV7-9 with TRBJ2-1, with 13 nucleotides matching TRBD2. This CDR3 contains 14 residues. The V gene's germline CDR1 is SEHNR and CDR2 FQNEAQ (reference sequence). Here the CDR3 reads CASSPTSGRAREVF. The CDR3 DNA sequence: TGTGCCAGCAGCCCTACTAGCGGGAGGGCCCGGGAGGTCTTC.

The chain links TRBV6-6 to TRBJ2-7; TRBD2 matches at 8 bases. Germline assignment: CDR1 MNHNY and CDR2 SVGAGI (reference sequence). The CDR3 contains 15 residues. The J segment lost 2 bases and the V segment lost 7 bases, leaving 10 bases of the junction unmatched. The CDR3 DNA is TGTGCCAGCACTCTGGAACCGGGACTAGCCTACGAGCAGTACTTC. Translated: CASTLEPGLAYEQYF.

The chain combines TRBV11-2 with TRBJ1-1; no reliable D call. The V and J ends lost 6 bases and 4 bases respectively, with 15 bases between them. CDR3 size: 14 residues. CDR1 is SGHAT and CDR2 is FQNNGV in the germline V gene. CDR3 region: CASRTDPLGTEAFF. The CDR3 region has the DNA TGTGCCAGCAGGACGGACCCCCTGGGCACTGAAGCTTTCTTT.

The chain uses TRBV2 and TRBJ2-1; D remains unclear. Germline V gene sequence: CDR1 SNHLY, CDR2 FYNNEI. The CDR3 totals 13 residues. Trimming took off 1 base at V and 8 bases at J, with 9 bases between the two ends. This CDR3 reads CASSEGLAYEQFF. CDR3 sequence (DNA): TGTGCCAGCAGTGAAGGGTTAGCCTATGAGCAGTTCTTC.

The chain recombines TRBV5-1 with TRBJ1-1; TRBD1 matches 9 bases. The V segment lost 5 bases and the J segment 6 bases; nucleotides outside the gene matches: 8. The germline V gene has CDR1 SGHRS and CDR2 YFSETQ. The CDR3 runs 14 residues. As DNA, the CDR3 is TGCGCCAGCAGGTGGGACAGGGAGTTGGCTGAAGCTTTCTTT. Translating it yields CASRWDRELAEAFF.

The chain carries TRBV7-1 and TRBJ2-1; TRBD2 matches at 12 bases. TRBV7-1 is an ORF; its function is uncertain. The V gene end was trimmed by 5 bases and the J gene end by 2 bases; junction bases not matched to a gene: 4. CDR3 length equals 16 residues. Written as DNA, the CDR3 is TGTGCCAGCAGCCTTTCTAGCGGGAGGGCCTACAATGAGCAGTTCTTC. The encoded protein is CASSLSSGRAYNEQFF.

The chain recombines TRBV27 with TRBJ2-7, with 7 bases that match TRBD1. Germline V gene sequence: CDR1 MNHEY, CDR2 SMNVEV (reference sequence). The CDR3 contains 14 residues. V lost 7 bases to trimming and J lost 0 bases; unmatched junction nucleotides: 6. The CDR3 coding sequence is TGTGCCAGCACCGCGACAGGGAGCTCCTACGAGCAGTACTTC. This gives the protein CASTATGSSYEQYF.

V usage is TRBV7-9 and J usage is TRBJ1-2; possible D gene TRBD1, 6 bases. The V and J ends lost 4 bases and 5 bases respectively, with 20 bases between them. Germline CDR1 and CDR2: SEHNR and FQNEAQ (reference sequence). CDR3 length: 16 residues. CDR3 residues: CASSSTATRGPYGYTF. The CDR3 nucleotides read TGTGCCAGCAGCTCAACAGCAACCCGGGGGCCTTATGGCTACACCTTC.

This chain connects TRBV7-2 to TRBJ2-7, with D perhaps TRBD2 (5 bases). V lost 0 bases and J lost 4, with 7 bases in between. Germline V gene sequence: CDR1 SGHTA, CDR2 FQGNSA. The CDR3 is 13 residues long. CDR3 loop: CASSLAGEYEQYF. CDR3 DNA: TGTGCCAGCAGCTTAGCGGGAGAATACGAGCAGTACTTC.

This chain uses TRBV5-1 with TRBJ2-1; TRBD2 agrees at 7 bases. The CDR3 has 15 amino acids. With V trimmed by 0 bases and J by 7 bases, 7 bases remained unmatched. Germline-derived CDR1 and CDR2 are SGHRS and YFSETQ. CDR3 sequence reads: CASSLAAGRGNEQFF. DNA of the CDR3: TGCGCCAGCAGCTTGGCAGCGGGAAGAGGGAATGAGCAGTTCTTC.

This clone has a handful of counts. V usage is TRBV7-9 and J usage is TRBJ1-2, with a tentative D call TRBD1 (6 bases). CDR3 length: 17 residues. Germline V CDR1 and CDR2: SEHNR, FQNEAQ (reference sequence). The ends were cut back, 2 bases at V and 2 bases at J, with 18 bases in the middle. This chain's CDR3 is CASSLSLSGDRNYGYTF. CDR3 nucleotide sequence: TGTGCCAGCAGCTTATCATTATCGGGAGACAGGAACTATGGCTACACCTTC.

V and J are TRBV11-2 and TRBJ1-1, with 10 bases aligning to TRBD1. CDR1 SGHAT and CDR2 FQNNGV come from the germline V gene. The CDR3 is 13 residues long. The junction had 3 bases not matched to a gene; V was cut back by 3 bases and J by 8 bases. CDR3 nucleotide sequence: TGTGCCAGCAGCTTGGGGACAGGGGAAGAAGCTTTCTTT. Residues: CASSLGTGEEAFF.

The V and J genes are TRBV7-9 and TRBJ2-4, with D perhaps matching TRBD1 (7 bases). Germline values: CDR1 SEHNR, CDR2 FQNEAQ (reference sequence). V was cut by 5 bases and J by 8 bases, with 22 bases left in between. The CDR3 has 16 residues. CDR3 in amino acids: CASSVSGGWAIDIQYF. The CDR3 coding sequence is TGTGCCAGCAGCGTCTCAGGGGGGTGGGCTATAGACATTCAGTACTTC.

The sample holds one count of this clone. The chain joins TRBV28 to TRBJ2-7; D ambiguous. V lost 7 bases, J lost 4 bases, and 14 bases lay in between. Germline CDR1 MDHEN, CDR2 SYDVKM. There are 13 residues in the CDR3. The chain's CDR3 is CASKWTNDYEQYF. The CDR3 DNA reads as TGTGCCAGCAAGTGGACGAACGATTACGAGCAGTACTTC.

J is TRBJ1-5 and V is TRBV7-9; TRBD1 might be the D (6 bases). The germline gives CDR1 SEHNR, CDR2 FQNEAQ (reference sequence). The length of the CDR3 is 14 residues. The V and J ends lost 5 bases and 6 bases respectively, with 14 bases between them. CDR3 sequence reads: CASSEQGSTQPQHF. CDR3 nucleotide sequence: TGTGCCAGCAGCGAACAGGGTTCTACTCAGCCCCAGCATTTT.

The DNA for the CDR3 is TGCGCCAGCAGCCAAGATTCCGGGGTTGGTCCTACTTCACCCCTCCACTTT. As protein: CASSQDSGVGPTSPLHF. The chain carries TRBV4-1 and TRBJ1-6, with no clear D. V lost 0 bases and J 9 bases, leaving 18 bases between the germline ends. This CDR3 region has 17 residues. The germline CDR1 and CDR2 sequences are MGHRA and YSYEKL.

The CDR3 sequence: CASSYHGLSETQYF. The DNA of the CDR3 is TGTGCCAGCAGTTATCACGGCTTGTCAGAGACCCAGTACTTC. The rearrangement uses TRBV6-5 and TRBJ2-5; D not certain. This CDR3 has 14 amino acids. CDR1 MNHEY and CDR2 SVGAGI come from the germline V gene. V gave up 3 bases and J gave up 4 bases, with 12 bases separating them.

The rearrangement uses TRBV11-2 and TRBJ2-1, with 9 bases identical to TRBD1. The ends lost 3 bases at V and 2 bases at J; junction bases unmatched: 2. From germline, CDR1 is SGHAT and CDR2 FQNNGV. This CDR3 has 15 amino acids. The CDR3 loop is CASSFRDRAYNEQFF. CDR3 bases: TGTGCCAGCAGCTTCCGGGACAGGGCCTACAATGAGCAGTTCTTC.

V gene TRBV28 combines with J gene TRBJ1-1, with TRBD1 matching 10 bases. The CDR3 loop spans 14 amino acids. With 5 bases clipped from V and 5 bases from J, the junction kept 5 bases outside the gene matches. Germline values: CDR1 MDHEN, CDR2 SYDVKM. This CDR3 reads CASSETGGWTEAFF. DNA of the CDR3: TGTGCCAGCAGTGAGACAGGGGGCTGGACTGAAGCTTTCTTT.

The CDR3 here is CASSLFPFGRADTQYF. In DNA, the CDR3 is TGTGCCAGCAGTTTATTCCCCTTTGGCAGGGCAGATACGCAGTATTTT. The chain combines TRBV27 with TRBJ2-3; a possible D gene is TRBD1 (5 bases). The germline CDR1 and CDR2 sequences are MNHEY and SMNVEV (reference sequence). This CDR3 is built from 16 residues. With 1 base removed from V and 4 bases from J, the gap between germline ends came to 15 bases.

The V gene is TRBV5-1, the J gene TRBJ2-5, with 12 positions matching TRBD2. Per germline, CDR1 SGHRS and CDR2 YFSETQ. The CDR3 covers 18 residues. V was clipped by 4 bases and J by 3 bases; unmatched bases: 13. The CDR3 reads CASSLEEIRTSGEETQYF. In DNA form, the CDR3 reads TGCGCCAGCAGCCTGGAGGAAATACGGACTAGCGGGGAAGAGACCCAGTACTTC.

V usage is TRBV27 and J usage is TRBJ2-5; D possibly corresponds to TRBD2 (6 bases). V gave up 5 bases and J gave up 5 bases, with 36 bases separating them. The germline V gene has CDR1 MNHEY and CDR2 SMNVEV (reference sequence). There are 21 residues in the CDR3. The DNA for the CDR3 is TGTGCCAGCAGTCCATTACCCCCATGGGACTCGGGCCTACCAAGCGTGGAGACCCAGTACTTC. Its translation is CASSPLPPWDSGLPSVETQYF.

V usage is TRBV6-5 and J usage is TRBJ2-1; a possible D gene is TRBD2 (6 bases). V lost 0 bases and J lost 7, with 10 bases in between. There are 14 residues in the CDR3. The V gene's germline CDR1 is MNHEY and CDR2 SVGAGI. The CDR3 sequence: CASSYSEGWNEQFF. Written as DNA, the CDR3 is TGTGCCAGCAGTTACTCGGAGGGGTGGAATGAGCAGTTCTTC.

This chain joins TRBV2 and TRBJ2-5; 9 positions agree with TRBD2. Trimming took 8 bases from V and 3 from J; bases not matched to a gene: 7. The CDR3 extends over 14 amino acids. CDR1 is SNHLY and CDR2 is FYNNEI in the germline V gene. CDR3 nucleotide sequence: TGTGCCAGCCATAGCGGGAGTAGGGAAGAGACCCAGTACTTC. This sequence encodes CASHSGSREETQYF.

V is TRBV28 and J is TRBJ2-7; D remains unclear. V gave up 4 bases and J gave up 2 bases, with 12 bases separating them. Germline V lookup: CDR1 MDHEN, CDR2 SYDVKM. This CDR3 region has 14 residues. The CDR3 region is CASSSPLTAYEQYF. DNA of the CDR3: TGTGCCAGCAGTTCGCCTCTGACGGCCTACGAGCAGTACTTC.

V usage is TRBV6-5 and J usage is TRBJ1-2; 8 positions agree with TRBD1. CDR1 MNHEY and CDR2 SVGAGI come from the germline V gene. The CDR3 has 16 amino acids. V lost 4 bases, J lost 1 base, and 8 bases stayed unmatched. CDR3 bases: TGTGCCAGCAGTTTAAAAAATGACAGGGGTAACTATGGCTACACCTTC. This sequence encodes CASSLKNDRGNYGYTF.

The V call is TRBV7-9, the J call TRBJ2-3; tentatively, D is TRBD1 (5 bases). The CDR3 loop spans 17 amino acids. Trimming left V 4 bases short and J 1 base short, with 18 bases between. Germline CDR1 SEHNR, CDR2 FQNEAQ (reference sequence). CDR3 DNA sequence: TGTGCCAGCAGCTCGCCCCCGGCAGGGTGGGGCACAGATACGCAGTATTTT. Its translation is CASSSPPAGWGTDTQYF.